These 32 T cell receptor beta chains were all obtained from the same sample, sequenced in a study of cytomegalovirus exposure and HLA in healthy donors. Researchers ran the PCR with 60 Vbeta and 13 Jbeta primers. Clones were read by immunoSEQ multiplex PCR, and TCRdb kept only the in-frame ones, dropping some. The sample shows around 180,000 clones, 80% to 90% of them seen only once. Sequencing was done on a sample of PBMCs. The receptors stem from a male donor in good health and CMV-seronegative.

This clone showed up just once. The rearrangement joins TRBV27 to TRBJ2-7; D is possibly TRBD2 (7 bases). This CDR3 contains 14 residues. CDR1 MNHEY and CDR2 SMNVEV come from the germline V gene (reference sequence). V lost 3 bases and J 5 bases, leaving 14 bases between the germline ends. For the CDR3, the DNA is TGTGCCAGCAGTTTTAGGGGGGGGATCCACGAGCAGTACTTC. Protein sequence: CASSFRGGIHEQYF.

This sequence joins TRBV7-3 and TRBJ2-2, with 12 bases aligning to TRBD2. Germline V gene lookup returns CDR1 SGHTA and CDR2 FQGTGA. The trim removed 8 bases at V and 4 bases at J, leaving 5 bases unmatched. This CDR3 spans 15 amino acids. CDR3 amino acids: CASGPTSGSTGELFF. The CDR3, as DNA: TGTGCCAGCGGCCCGACTAGCGGGAGCACCGGGGAGCTGTTTTTT.

The V and J genes are TRBV6-1 and TRBJ1-5; no firm D call. This CDR3 has 13 amino acids. In germline, CDR1 is MNHNS, CDR2 SASEGT. Trimming removed 4 bases from V and 0 bases from J, with 4 bases in between. CDR3 sequence reads: CASSAFSNQPQHF. CDR3 DNA sequence: TGTGCCAGCAGTGCTTTTAGCAATCAGCCCCAGCATTTT.

This chain uses TRBV6-4 with TRBJ1-6; 9 bases are shared with TRBD1. CDR3 length equals 14 residues. V lost 6 bases, J lost 9 bases, and 6 bases stayed unmatched. Germline lookup yields CDR1 MRHNA and CDR2 SNTAGT. CDR3 loop: CASSGDRVVSPLHF. In DNA form, the CDR3 reads TGTGCCAGCAGCGGGGACAGGGTTGTTTCACCCCTCCACTTT.

This clone was seen ten or more times. V gene TRBV7-3 combines with J gene TRBJ2-7, with D hard to call. V was pared by 5 bases and J by 0 bases, with 11 bases between. CDR1 and CDR2 (germline): SGHTA, FQGTGA. The length of the CDR3 is 14 residues. The CDR3 reads CASSLMSSSYEQYF. The CDR3 nucleotides are TGTGCCAGCAGCCTTATGTCTAGCTCCTACGAGCAGTACTTC. Based on the CDR3 plus reference TRBV7-3 and TRBJ2-7, the full variable domain is GAGVSQTPSNKVTEKGKYVELRCDPISGHTALYWYRQSLGQGPEFLIYFQGTGAADDSGLPNDRFFAVRPEGSVSTLKIQRTERGDSAVYLCASSLMSSSYEQYFGPGTRLTVT.

The rearrangement links TRBV9 to TRBJ2-4; 7 bases are a match to TRBD1. Per germline, CDR1 SGDLS and CDR2 YYNGEE. With V trimmed by 0 bases and J by 3 bases, 6 bases remained unmatched. The CDR3 runs to 16 residues. The CDR3 DNA sequence: TGTGCCAGCAGCGTAGGAGGGGGCGTCGGCAAAAACATTCAGTACTTC. It codes for CASSVGGGVGKNIQYF.

The chain joins TRBV6-1 to TRBJ2-1, with 8 nucleotides matching TRBD2. Germline CDR1 is MNHNS and CDR2 is SASEGT. CDR3 length: 14 amino acids. The J segment lost 6 bases and the V segment lost 2 bases, leaving 3 bases of the junction unmatched. The CDR3 sequence is CASSEWTSSNEQFF. CDR3 coding DNA: TGTGCCAGCAGTGAATGGACTAGCTCCAATGAGCAGTTCTTC.

The gene calls are TRBV5-4 and TRBJ1-1; D is possibly TRBD1 (6 bases). The CDR3 has 15 residues. The V and J ends lost 2 bases and 3 bases respectively, with 14 bases between them. Per the germline V gene, CDR1 is SGHNT and CDR2 is YYREEE (reference sequence). The CDR3 bases are TGTGCCAGCAGCTTCAAAGGGAAGGGGGACACTGAAGCTTTCTTT. Translated: CASSFKGKGDTEAFF.

V gene TRBV5-6 combines with J gene TRBJ1-5, with a tentative D call TRBD1 (6 bases). V was trimmed by 4 bases and J by 4 bases, leaving 15 bases between them. This CDR3 comprises 15 residues. Germline-derived CDR1 and CDR2 are SGHDT and YYEEEE. The CDR3 DNA sequence: TGTGCCAGCAGCCGGATAGCAGGGGTAAATCAGCCCCAGCATTTT. It is translated as CASSRIAGVNQPQHF.

The chain carries TRBV4-3 and TRBJ2-2; no clear D gene. CDR3 size: 14 residues. The ends were cut back, 4 bases at V and 8 bases at J, with 14 bases in the middle. Germline CDR1 and CDR2: LGHNA and YSLEER. The CDR3: CASSPLILAGELFF. The CDR3 coding sequence is TGCGCCAGCAGCCCTTTGATTTTGGCAGGGGAGCTGTTTTTT.

The chain carries TRBV28 and TRBJ1-5; no clear D gene. The CDR3 runs 16 residues. In germline, CDR1 is MDHEN, CDR2 SYDVKM. The V end was cut by 5 bases, the J end by 0 bases, with 14 bases between. CDR3 sequence (DNA): TGTGCCAGCAGTGTCCGAACAACGTATAGCAATCAGCCCCAGCATTTT. This translates into CASSVRTTYSNQPQHF.

The chain employs TRBV2 and TRBJ2-2; 10 nucleotides agree with TRBD2. CDR1 is SNHLY, CDR2 FYNNEI, per germline. Losses at the gene ends were 6 bases for V and 8 bases for J; bases not matched to a gene: 12. The CDR3 has 16 residues. The CDR3, as DNA: TGTGCCAGCAGCCTAACCGGGACTAGCGTCCATGGGGAGCTGTTTTTT. Protein product: CASSLTGTSVHGELFF.

The chain uses TRBV10-3 and TRBJ2-1; a weak D match, TRBD1 (6 bases). The V gene lost 10 bases and the J gene lost 3 bases, with 13 bases spanning the gap. This CDR3 is 13 amino acids long. Germline CDR1 is ENHRY and CDR2 is SYGVKD. The CDR3, as DNA: TGTGCCACCGGGACAACCGACTACAATGAGCAGTTCTTC. Translating gives CATGTTDYNEQFF.

The chain is built from TRBV5-4 and TRBJ2-1; 9 bases line up with TRBD1. This CDR3 is 15 amino acids long. The germline V gene has CDR1 SGHNT and CDR2 YYREEE (reference sequence). V shed 4 bases and J 6 bases; nucleotides not matched to a gene: 8. The CDR3 nucleotides are TGTGCCAGCAGCGGGCCGGGACAGGGAGGCAATGAGCAGTTCTTC. Translated: CASSGPGQGGNEQFF.

This chain joins TRBV4-3 and TRBJ2-7; D is possibly TRBD2 (5 bases). V was trimmed by 3 bases and J by 5 bases, leaving 14 bases between them. Germline CDR1 reads LGHNA; CDR2 reads YSLEER. The CDR3 runs 14 residues. CDR3 region: CASSHGLGGDEQYF. CDR3 bases: TGCGCCAGCAGCCATGGACTGGGCGGCGACGAGCAGTACTTC.

This chain uses TRBV28 with TRBJ1-2, with D unclear. Germline assignment: CDR1 MDHEN and CDR2 SYDVKM. This CDR3 region has 11 residues. The ends were cut back, 2 bases at V and 8 bases at J, with 6 bases in the middle. In nucleotides, the CDR3 is TGTGCCAGCAGTTTAGCCAGAGGCTACACCTTC. Protein sequence: CASSLARGYTF.

This clone was detected only once. The chain carries TRBV10-1 and TRBJ2-1; 7 bases align to TRBD1. The CDR3 consists of 14 residues. Germline CDR1 reads WNHNN; CDR2 reads SYGVQD (reference sequence). V was pared by 8 bases and J by 3 bases, with 7 bases of the junction left unmatched. CDR3 bases: TGCGCCAGCGGGGACAGCCGACTCTACAATGAGCAGTTCTTC. Protein sequence: CASGDSRLYNEQFF.

V and J are TRBV6-1 and TRBJ2-6; tentative D call: TRBD2 (6 bases). Per the germline V gene, CDR1 is MNHNS and CDR2 is SASEGT. V lost 0 bases, J lost 1 base, and 13 bases lay in between. CDR3 size: 18 residues. CDR3 DNA: TGTGCCAGCAGTGAAGCGCGGCGGGGTGGGTCTGGGGCCAACGTCCTGACTTTC. It specifies CASSEARRGGSGANVLTF.

The CDR3 DNA reads TGTGCCAGCAGCCAATACCGACTAGCGGAAGAGACCCAGTACTTC. It codes for CASSQYRLAEETQYF. The chain combines TRBV5-4 with TRBJ2-5; 9 nucleotides align to TRBD2. The CDR3 totals 15 residues. Germline V gene lookup returns CDR1 SGHNT and CDR2 YYREEE (reference sequence). Trimming cost V 4 bases and J 3 bases; bases outside gene matches: 7.

This clone has only a few counts. The CDR3 loop is CASSMVSGRRVESPLHF. CDR3 nucleotides: TGTGCCAGCAGCATGGTTTCTGGACGCAGGGTTGAGTCACCCCTCCACTTT. The genes are TRBV28 and TRBJ1-6, with D maybe TRBD1 (5 bases). Germline V CDR1 and CDR2: MDHEN, SYDVKM. The V end was cut by 6 bases, the J end by 10 bases, with 25 bases between. The CDR3 has 17 residues.

V is TRBV10-3 and J is TRBJ2-5; 8 positions match TRBD2. The CDR3 is 17 residues long. The germline V gene has CDR1 ENHRY and CDR2 SYGVKD. With 2 bases clipped from V and 1 base from J, the junction kept 9 bases outside the gene matches. CDR3 nucleotides: TGTGCCATCAGTGAGGGTCTAGCGGGTGTGTCCCAAGAGACCCAGTACTTC. It specifies CAISEGLAGVSQETQYF.

The chain links TRBV18 to TRBJ2-3; 8 bases are shared with TRBD2. Looked up from germline, CDR1 is KGHSH and CDR2 is LQKENI. Trimming at V came to 6 bases and at J to 1 base, leaving 12 bases not matched to a gene. This CDR3 comprises 17 residues. The CDR3: CASSTNQGLVGTDTQYF. As DNA, the CDR3 is TGTGCCAGCTCTACCAACCAGGGACTAGTTGGCACAGATACGCAGTATTTT.

The chain joins TRBV27 to TRBJ1-1, with D perhaps TRBD1 (5 bases). Deletions cut 6 bases from V and 4 bases from J, with 15 bases between. The CDR3 has 14 amino acids. Per the germline V gene, CDR1 is MNHEY and CDR2 is SMNVEV (reference sequence). CDR3 in DNA: TGTGCCAGCAGATTTTCCTTCGGGGGCACTGAAGCTTTCTTT. Its protein product is CASRFSFGGTEAFF.

The V gene is TRBV28, the J gene TRBJ2-2, with 11 positions matching TRBD1. Germline V gene data show CDR1 as MDHEN and CDR2 as SYDVKM. CDR3 length equals 17 residues. Trimming took 5 bases from V and 4 from J; bases not matched to a gene: 9. For the CDR3, the DNA is TGTGCCAGCAGTCACCCCGGGACAGGGGGTCCCACCGGGGAGCTGTTTTTT. It specifies CASSHPGTGGPTGELFF. Full variable domain (rest looked up from reference TRBV28 and TRBJ2-2): DVKVTQSSRYLVKRTGEKVFLECVQDMDHENMFWYRQDPGLGLRLIYFSYDVKMKEKGDIPEGYSVSREKKERFSLILESASTNQTSMYLCASSHPGTGGPTGELFFGEGSRLTVL.

The chain recombines TRBV4-1 with TRBJ2-2; a weak D match, TRBD1 (5 bases). The length of the CDR3 is 13 residues. Germline assignment: CDR1 MGHRA and CDR2 YSYEKL. Trimming cost V 1 base and J 5 bases, with 5 bases left between them. The CDR3 sequence is CASSQAGTGELFF. CDR3 nucleotides: TGCGCCAGCAGCCAAGCAGGGACCGGGGAGCTGTTTTTT.

The rearrangement links TRBV6-1 to TRBJ2-5, with 9 bases matching TRBD1. Trimming took 4 bases from V and 3 from J; bases not matched to a gene: 6. CDR3 length: 15 amino acids. Per germline, CDR1 MNHNS and CDR2 SASEGT. The CDR3 DNA is TGTGCCAGCAGTGCCACCCGGACAGGGGAAGAGACCCAGTACTTC. Protein sequence: CASSATRTGEETQYF.

The chain links TRBV5-1 to TRBJ1-4, with D possibly TRBD1 on 6 matching bases. The CDR3 runs to 16 residues. Germline V gene data show CDR1 as SGHRS and CDR2 as YFSETQ. V lost 2 bases and J 4 bases, leaving 15 bases between the germline ends. CDR3: CASSFGGRGYNEKLFF. CDR3 DNA sequence: TGCGCCAGCAGCTTTGGGGGCAGGGGTTATAATGAAAAACTGTTTTTT.

The J gene is TRBJ1-1, the V gene TRBV11-2; D is ambiguous. V was cut by 4 bases and J by 4 bases, with 10 bases left in between. Germline V gene data show CDR1 as SGHAT and CDR2 as FQNNGV. The CDR3 has 13 residues. Here the CDR3 reads CASSWVEGTEAFF. In DNA form, the CDR3 reads TGTGCCAGCAGCTGGGTGGAGGGCACTGAAGCTTTCTTT.

This chain joins TRBV27 and TRBJ2-7, with no clear D. CDR3 length equals 12 residues. Germline lookup yields CDR1 MNHEY and CDR2 SMNVEV (reference sequence). Between the trimmed V and J ends, which lost 3 bases and 0 bases, there was a span of 3 bases. CDR3 sequence (DNA): TGTGCCAGCAGTTTCATCTCCTACGAGCAGTACTTC. As protein: CASSFISYEQYF.

V usage is TRBV29-1 and J usage is TRBJ2-1, with D tentatively TRBD2 (7 bases). V shed 7 bases and J shed 6 bases, with 22 bases lying between them. This CDR3 is built from 15 residues. CDR1 and CDR2 from the germline V gene are SQVTM and ANQGSEA. DNA of the CDR3: TGCAGCGGTAGATCCTGGGGGGGCTTGGGCAATGAGCAGTTCTTC. It translates to CSGRSWGGLGNEQFF.

This sequence joins TRBV7-9 and TRBJ2-7; 9 nucleotides match TRBD1. CDR1 is SEHNR and CDR2 is FQNEAQ in the germline V gene (reference sequence). The CDR3 sequence is 16 residues long. V was clipped by 7 bases and J by 3 bases; unmatched bases: 13. The DNA for the CDR3 is TGTGCCAGCACCCCTCGCCGGGGACAGGGCATCTACGAGCAGTACTTC. Protein product: CASTPRRGQGIYEQYF.

The chain couples TRBV12-5 to TRBJ1-2; no reliable D call. This CDR3 region has 14 residues. V was pared by 3 bases and J by 4 bases, with 12 bases between. Germline V lookup: CDR1 LGHNT, CDR2 FRNRAP. The CDR3: CASGFDMRGYGYTF. The CDR3 region has the DNA TGTGCTAGTGGTTTCGACATGCGGGGCTATGGCTACACCTTC.